This entry describes one TCR beta chain. The antigen remains undetermined. This sample is part of a study of T cells in tuberculosis. Turning to the study itself: IGRA-negative adolescents, IGRA-positive adolescents with latent tuberculosis and adults with active tuberculosis formed this South African cohort. Study-wide results and caveats: GEM motif frequencies gave around 67% accuracy; the GMM repertoire gave approximately 90%. Shorter CDR3-alpha in active tuberculosis partly drove smaller distances.

Latent tuberculosis screening used tuberculin skin test and IGRA at entry. The method was immunoSEQ multiplex PCR; TCRdb's version includes in-frame clones alone and lacks a portion of them. The sample shows 25,000 to 35,000 clones, over 85% of them seen only once. Per germline, CDR1 MNHEY and CDR2 SMNVEV (reference sequence). Trimming removed 5 bases from V and 7 bases from J; junction bases left unmatched: 10. The CDR3 contains 15 residues. The rearrangement joins TRBV27 to TRBJ2-1, with TRBD2 matching over 8 bases. The specimen was PBMCs. The sequence derives from a donor between 5 and 29 years old with latent tuberculosis or without tuberculosis infection. CDR3 loop: CASSRPGTRQNEQFF. CDR3 bases: TGTGCCAGCAGTCGGCCCGGGACTAGGCAAAATGAGCAGTTCTTC.